The present TCR beta chain was sequenced within a study of post-analysis software for immune sequencing data. Findings of the study overall: Controls had significantly higher normalized Chao1 diversity than multiple sclerosis patients. Compared with controls, patients had more of roughly five TRBV segments, including TRBV5-6, TRBV5-1 and TRBV20-1.

The authors incorporated unique molecular identifiers into the TCR beta cDNA libraries. TCRdb re-called the PCR reads with MiXCR, one entry per CDR3 protein. The sample has approximately 440,000 distinct CDR3 sequences; roughly 45% are singletons. This clonotype was found once. Its specificity is not known. The CDR3 length is 15 residues. Looked up from germline, CDR1 is MGHRA and CDR2 is YSYEKL. The V end lost 0 bases, the J end lost 6 bases, and 11 bases lay between the germline ends. This TCR was sampled from a girl aged 5 to 17 with multiple sclerosis. J is TRBJ2-2 and V is TRBV4-1, with D perhaps TRBD2 (6 bases). Sequencing used blood. This CDR3 is CASSQEGREAGELFF. The CDR3 DNA follows: TGCGCCAGCAGCCAAGAGGGCAGGGAGGCCGGGGAGCTGTTTTTT.